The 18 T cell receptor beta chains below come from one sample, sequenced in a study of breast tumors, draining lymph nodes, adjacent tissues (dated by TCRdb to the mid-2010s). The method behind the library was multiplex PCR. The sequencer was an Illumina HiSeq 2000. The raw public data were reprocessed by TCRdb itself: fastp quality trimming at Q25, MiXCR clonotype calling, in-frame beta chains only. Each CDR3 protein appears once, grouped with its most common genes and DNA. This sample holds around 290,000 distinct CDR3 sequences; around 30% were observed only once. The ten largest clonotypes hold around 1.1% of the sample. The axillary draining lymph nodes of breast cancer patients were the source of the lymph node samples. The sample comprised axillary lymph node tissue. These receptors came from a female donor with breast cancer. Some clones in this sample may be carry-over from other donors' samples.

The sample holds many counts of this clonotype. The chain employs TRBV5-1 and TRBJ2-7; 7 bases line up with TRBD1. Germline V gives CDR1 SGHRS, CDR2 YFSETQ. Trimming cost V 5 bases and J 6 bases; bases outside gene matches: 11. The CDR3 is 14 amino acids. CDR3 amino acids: CASRETTGDTEQYF. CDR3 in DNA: TGCGCCAGCAGAGAAACCACAGGGGACACCGAGCAGTACTTC.

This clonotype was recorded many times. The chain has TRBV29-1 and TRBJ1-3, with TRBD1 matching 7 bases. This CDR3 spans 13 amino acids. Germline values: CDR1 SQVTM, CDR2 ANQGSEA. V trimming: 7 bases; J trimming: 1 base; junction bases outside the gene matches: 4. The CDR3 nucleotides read TGCAGCGCGACAGGGCCTTCTGGAAACACCATATATTTT. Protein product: CSATGPSGNTIYF.

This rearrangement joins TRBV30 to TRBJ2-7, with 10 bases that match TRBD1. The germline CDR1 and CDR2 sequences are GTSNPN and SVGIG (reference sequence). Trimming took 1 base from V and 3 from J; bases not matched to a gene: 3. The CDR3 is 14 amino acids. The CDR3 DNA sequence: TGTGCCTGGAGTGGGGGACAGGGGAACTACGAGCAGTACTTC. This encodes CAWSGGQGNYEQYF.

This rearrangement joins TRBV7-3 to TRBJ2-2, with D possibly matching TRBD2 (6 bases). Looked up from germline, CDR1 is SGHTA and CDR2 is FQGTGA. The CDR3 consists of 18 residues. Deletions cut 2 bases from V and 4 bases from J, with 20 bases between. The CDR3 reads CASSLGFLAGRTTGELFF. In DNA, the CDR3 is TGTGCCAGCAGCTTAGGCTTTTTGGCGGGACGTACCACCGGGGAGCTGTTTTTT.

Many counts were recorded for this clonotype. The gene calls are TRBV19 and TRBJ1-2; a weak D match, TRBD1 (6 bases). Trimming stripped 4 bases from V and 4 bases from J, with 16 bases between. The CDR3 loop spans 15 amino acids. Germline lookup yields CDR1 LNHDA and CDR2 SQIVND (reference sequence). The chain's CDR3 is CASSTSRTAGYGYTF. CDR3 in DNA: TGTGCCAGTAGTACCTCCCGGACAGCTGGCTATGGCTACACCTTC. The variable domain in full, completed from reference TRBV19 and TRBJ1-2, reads DGGITQSPKYLFRKEGQNVTLSCEQNLNHDAMYWYRQDPGQGLRLIYYSQIVNDFQKGDIAEGYSVSREKKESFPLTVTSAQKNPTAFYLCASSTSRTAGYGYTFGSGTRLTVV.

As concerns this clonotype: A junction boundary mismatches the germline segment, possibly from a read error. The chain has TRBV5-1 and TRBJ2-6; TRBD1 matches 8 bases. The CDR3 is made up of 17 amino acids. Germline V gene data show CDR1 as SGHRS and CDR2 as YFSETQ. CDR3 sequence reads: CASSLGSGGYGANVLTF. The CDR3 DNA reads TGCGCCAGCAGCTTAGGGTCAGGGGGCTATGGGGCTAACGTCCTGACTTTC.

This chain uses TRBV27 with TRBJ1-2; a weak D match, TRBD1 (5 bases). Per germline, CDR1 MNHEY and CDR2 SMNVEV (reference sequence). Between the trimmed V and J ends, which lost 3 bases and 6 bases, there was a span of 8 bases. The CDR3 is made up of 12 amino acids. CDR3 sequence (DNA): TGTGCCAGCAGTTTGTCGGGGGATGGCTACACCTTC. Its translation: CASSLSGDGYTF.

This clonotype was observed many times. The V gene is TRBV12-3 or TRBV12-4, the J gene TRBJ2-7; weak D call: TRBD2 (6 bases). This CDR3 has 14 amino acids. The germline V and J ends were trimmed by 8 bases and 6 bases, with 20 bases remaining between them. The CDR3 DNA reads TGTGCCAGCCGGAGGGGAGGAGTGGAGGGCGAGCAGTACTTC. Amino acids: CASRRGGVEGEQYF.

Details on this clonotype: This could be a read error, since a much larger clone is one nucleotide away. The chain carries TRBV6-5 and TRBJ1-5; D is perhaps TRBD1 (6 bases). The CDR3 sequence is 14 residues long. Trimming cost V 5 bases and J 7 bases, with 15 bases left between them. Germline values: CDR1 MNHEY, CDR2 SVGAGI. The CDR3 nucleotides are TGTGCCAGCAGTCCCGAGACAGGAATGCAGCCCCAGCATTTT. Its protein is CASSPETGMQPQHF.

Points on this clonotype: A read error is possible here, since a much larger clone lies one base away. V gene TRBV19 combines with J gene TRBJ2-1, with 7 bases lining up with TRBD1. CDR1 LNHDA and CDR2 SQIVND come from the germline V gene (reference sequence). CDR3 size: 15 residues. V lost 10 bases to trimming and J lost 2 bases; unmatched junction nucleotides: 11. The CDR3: CAIGVVGGPYNEQFF. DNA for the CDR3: TGTGCCATCGGAGTGGTAGGGGGCCCCTACAATGAGCAGTTCTTC. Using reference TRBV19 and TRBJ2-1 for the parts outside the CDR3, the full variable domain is DGGITQSPKYLFRKEGQNVTLSCEQNLNHDAMYWYRQDPGQGLRLIYYSQIVNDFQKGDIAEGYSVSREKKESFPLTVTSAQKNPTAFYLCAIGVVGGPYNEQFFGPGTRLTVL.

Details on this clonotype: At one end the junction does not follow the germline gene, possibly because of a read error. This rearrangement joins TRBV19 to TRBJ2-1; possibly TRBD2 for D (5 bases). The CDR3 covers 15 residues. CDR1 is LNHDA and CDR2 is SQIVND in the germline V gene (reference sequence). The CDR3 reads CASGMRGRDYNEQFF. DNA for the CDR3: TGTGCCAGTGGTATGCGTGGGAGAGACTACAATGAGCAGTTTTTC.

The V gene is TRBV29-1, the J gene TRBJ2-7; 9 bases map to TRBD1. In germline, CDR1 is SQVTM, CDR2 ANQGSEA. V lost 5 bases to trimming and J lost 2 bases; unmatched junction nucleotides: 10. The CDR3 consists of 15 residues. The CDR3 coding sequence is TGCAGCGTTATCGCCCTGGACAGGGGCACCTACGAGCAGTACTTC. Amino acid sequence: CSVIALDRGTYEQYF.

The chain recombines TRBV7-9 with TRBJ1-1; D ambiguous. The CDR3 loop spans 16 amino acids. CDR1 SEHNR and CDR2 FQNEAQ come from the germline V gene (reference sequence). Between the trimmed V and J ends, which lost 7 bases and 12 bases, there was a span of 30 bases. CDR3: CASIPRENAGLAGTFF. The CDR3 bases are TGTGCCAGCATTCCGAGAGAGAATGCTGGGCTCGCCGGTACTTTCTTT.

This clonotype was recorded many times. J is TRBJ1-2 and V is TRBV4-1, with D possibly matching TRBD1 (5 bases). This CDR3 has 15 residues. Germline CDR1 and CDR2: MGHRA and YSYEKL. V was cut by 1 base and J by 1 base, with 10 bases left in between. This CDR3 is CASSQVDIRNYGYTF. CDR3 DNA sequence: TGCGCCAGCAGCCAAGTGGACATCCGTAACTATGGCTACACCTTC.

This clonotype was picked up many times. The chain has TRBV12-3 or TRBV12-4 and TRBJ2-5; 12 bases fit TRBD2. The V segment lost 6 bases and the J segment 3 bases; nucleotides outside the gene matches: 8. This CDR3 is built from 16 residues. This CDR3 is CASRKFLAGGKETQYF. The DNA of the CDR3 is TGTGCCAGCAGGAAATTTCTAGCGGGAGGGAAAGAGACCCAGTACTTC.

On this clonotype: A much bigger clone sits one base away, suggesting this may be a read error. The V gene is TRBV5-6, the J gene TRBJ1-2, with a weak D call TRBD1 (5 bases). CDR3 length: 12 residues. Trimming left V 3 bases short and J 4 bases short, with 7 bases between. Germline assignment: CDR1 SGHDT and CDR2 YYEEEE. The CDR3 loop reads CASSSGVYGYTF. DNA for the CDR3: TGTGCCAGCAGCTCGGGGGTCTATGGCTACACCTTC.

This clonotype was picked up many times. The DNA of the CDR3 is TGTGCCAGCAGTGCACAGGCTTACTATGGCTACACCTTC. Its protein is CASSAQAYYGYTF. The chain carries TRBV9 and TRBJ1-2; the D gene is possibly TRBD1 (5 bases). Germline CDR1 is SGDLS and CDR2 is YYNGEE. V was clipped by 5 bases and J by 3 bases, with 11 bases between them. This CDR3 is 13 amino acids long.

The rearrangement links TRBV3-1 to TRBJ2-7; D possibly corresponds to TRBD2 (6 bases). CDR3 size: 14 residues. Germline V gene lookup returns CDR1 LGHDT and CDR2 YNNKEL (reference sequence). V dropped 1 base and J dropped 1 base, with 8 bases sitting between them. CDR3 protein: CASSQAGRSYEQYF. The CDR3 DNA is TGTGCCAGCAGCCAAGCTGGGAGGTCCTACGAGCAGTACTTC.